This T cell receptor beta chain was recovered during a study of radiotherapy plus CTLA-4 blockade in lung cancer. About the research overall: Of the patients, about 18% showed objective responses and around 34% attained disease control.

People whose metastatic non-small-cell lung cancer was chemo-refractory got focal radiation along with CTLA-4 blockade by ipilimumab. Looked up from germline, CDR1 is MNHEY and CDR2 is SVGAGI. Trimming at V came to 7 bases and at J to 11 bases, leaving 9 bases not matched to a gene. There are 12 residues in the CDR3. Findings of the study overall: Response was reportedly best predicted by early blood T cell clone dynamics, with interferon-beta.

TCRdb's copy holds only in-frame clones and misses some; the assay was immunoSEQ multiplex PCR. Of tens of thousands of clones detected, 77% appear once; the ten largest clones hold less than 4%. Of note for this clone: Its antigen is unknown.

This sequence joins TRBV6-5 and TRBJ1-1, with 8 bases identical to TRBD1. The sample in question was peripheral blood, obtained from a patient treated with radiotherapy plus ipilimumab. This clonotype was obtained from a human donor with non-small cell lung cancer who had a partial response to radiotherapy plus ipilimumab. The DNA of the CDR3 is TGTGCCAGCAAGGACAGGGCTTGGCTGGCTTTCTTT. It yields the protein CASKDRAWLAFF.